The rows below give T cell receptor beta chains drawn from one sample of a study of PD-L1 blockade in urothelial cancer. Profiled with immunoSEQ multiplex PCR; TCRdb holds only in-frame clones, not every one. This repertoire shows 85,000 to 90,000 clones, more than 90% found once; its top ten account for approximately 9%. Sequences were derived from PBMCs, sampled around atezolizumab (anti-PD-L1) treatment. The origin of the receptors is a man aged 55 to 70 with urothelial cancer. Each CDR3 is given with its conserved first and last residue. Each record gives: clone size, J gene, D gene, V gene, CDR3 protein, CDR3 DNA. A D gene is named only where the DNA matches it firmly. Clone size is not always given. Where it is, it says once, few, many or a class for expanded clones.

- | TRBJ2-1 | - | TRBV9 | CASSVRQATEFGNEQFF | TGTGCCAGCAGCGTACGACAGGCGACGGAGTTTGGAAATGAGCAGTTCTTC
- | TRBJ1-2 | TRBD1 | TRBV7-9 | CASSPSGQASLGYTF | TGTGCCAGCAGCCCATCGGGACAGGCTTCTCTCGGCTACACCTTC
- | TRBJ1-5 | - | TRBV7-3 | CASSYRTTNQPQHF | TGTGCCAGCAGCTACCGAACAACCAATCAGCCCCAGCATTTT
- | TRBJ2-7 | TRBD1 | TRBV28 | CASSFGTGGDEQYF | TGTGCCAGCAGTTTTGGGACAGGGGGCGACGAGCAGTACTTC
- | TRBJ2-1 | TRBD1 | TRBV7-2 | CASSLGTGAHNEQFF | TGTGCCAGCAGCTTAGGGACAGGGGCTCACAATGAGCAGTTCTTC
- | TRBJ1-1 | TRBD1 | TRBV5-1 | CASSPGGAPEAFF | TGCGCCAGCAGCCCAGGGGGTGCGCCTGAAGCTTTCTTT
- | TRBJ2-5 | TRBD2 | TRBV30 | CAWSKRDLSETQYF | TGTGCCTGGAGTAAGCGGGATTTGTCCGAGACCCAGTACTTC
- | TRBJ2-3 | TRBD1 | TRBV28 | CASSLPGGGTDTQYF | TGTGCCAGCAGTTTACCAGGGGGCGGGACAGATACGCAGTATTTT
- | TRBJ2-5 | TRBD2 | TRBV4-2 | CASSQATSGLSHLETQYF | TGTGCCAGCAGCCAGGCAACTAGCGGGCTTTCGCATTTGGAGACCCAGTACTTC
- | TRBJ2-1 | - | TRBV19 | CASSSAPGLQFF | TGTGCCAGTAGTTCCGCTCCGGGATTGCAGTTCTTC
- | TRBJ2-6 | - | TRBV5-6 | CASSLSTQWSGANVLTF | TGTGCCAGCAGCCTGAGCACACAGTGGTCTGGGGCCAACGTCCTGACTTTC
- | TRBJ2-1 | - | TRBV11-3 | CASSFPQQGKQFF | TGTGCCAGCAGCTTCCCCCAGCAGGGAAAGCAGTTCTTC
- | TRBJ2-1 | TRBD2 | TRBV11-3 | CASSIALGGTRGEQFF | TGTGCCAGCAGCATCGCTCTGGGGGGGACTAGAGGTGAGCAGTTCTTC
- | TRBJ2-7 | - | TRBV7-2 | CASSSQGAQLSYEQYF | TGTGCCAGCAGTTCACAGGGCGCCCAACTCTCCTACGAGCAGTACTTC
- | TRBJ2-1 | TRBD2 | TRBV7-2 | CASLPGSGGPYNEQFF | TGTGCCAGCCTCCCGGGGAGCGGGGGACCCTACAATGAGCAGTTCTTC
- | TRBJ2-7 | - | TRBV11-2 | CASSLDRLGHEQYF | TGTGCCAGCAGCTTAGATCGTCTAGGTCACGAGCAGTACTTC
- | TRBJ2-7 | - | TRBV5-1 | CASTVAFPYEQYF | TGCGCCAGCACAGTGGCATTCCCCTACGAGCAGTACTTC
few | TRBJ2-1 | TRBD1 | TRBV16 | CASSQGQGTYNEQFF | TGTGCCAGCAGCCAGGGACAGGGTACCTACAATGAGCAGTTCTTC
- | TRBJ2-1 | - | TRBV4-2 | CASSQVDREEQFF | TGTGCCAGCAGCCAAGTAGATCGCGAGGAGCAGTTCTTC
- | TRBJ2-3 | - | TRBV7-2 | CASSSAGQLFASTDTQYF | TGTGCCAGCAGCTCCGCGGGACAGCTTTTTGCTAGCACAGATACGCAGTATTTT
- | TRBJ2-1 | TRBD2 | TRBV2 | CASAAGGYNEQFF | TGTGCCAGCGCGGCGGGAGGTTACAATGAGCAGTTCTTC
- | TRBJ2-5 | - | TRBV21-1 | CASSPRLAGAGIETQYF | TGTGCCAGCAGCCCTCGACTAGCGGGGGCCGGGATAGAGACCCAGTACTTC
- | TRBJ2-3 | - | TRBV29-1 | CSVDMRRSGTQYF | TGCAGCGTTGATATGAGGCGGTCGGGTACGCAGTATTTT
- | TRBJ1-2 | - | TRBV6-6 | CASSYGRDYTF | TGTGCCAGCAGTTACGGGCGGGACTACACCTTC
- | TRBJ2-7 | TRBD1 | TRBV6-6 | CASKRDRTYEQYF | TGTGCCAGCAAAAGGGACAGGACCTACGAGCAGTACTTC
- | TRBJ2-5 | TRBD2 | TRBV27 | CASRRTSGLETQYF | TGTGCCAGCAGGCGGACTAGCGGACTAGAGACCCAGTACTTC
- | TRBJ2-7 | TRBD2 | TRBV4-1 | CASSLSGGREQYF | TGCGCCAGCAGCCTTAGCGGGGGCCGTGAGCAGTACTTC
- | TRBJ2-7 | TRBD1 | TRBV28 | CASTNSGTGVYEQYF | TGTGCCAGCACAAACTCCGGGACAGGGGTTTACGAGCAGTACTTC
- | TRBJ2-7 | - | TRBV15 | CATSRGSGSHEQYF | TGTGCCACCAGCAGAGGCTCAGGGTCCCACGAGCAGTACTTC
- | TRBJ2-2 | - | TRBV9 | CASSVAQADTGELFF | TGTGCCAGCAGCGTAGCACAGGCCGACACCGGGGAGCTGTTTTTT
- | TRBJ1-4 | TRBD1 | TRBV11-2 | CASSSGVGDRDREKLFF | TGTGCCAGCAGCTCCGGTGTGGGCGACAGGGATCGAGAAAAACTGTTTTTT
few | TRBJ2-3 | - | TRBV10-1 | CASSESSGWTSTDTQYF | TGCGCCAGCAGTGAGTCTTCGGGTTGGACAAGCACAGATACGCAGTATTTT
- | TRBJ2-1 | TRBD2 | TRBV5-4 | CASSLGGRASGEQFF | TGTGCCAGCAGCTTAGGCGGGAGGGCCAGCGGTGAGCAGTTCTTC
- | TRBJ1-2 | - | TRBV4-3 | CASSVEPSGDYGYTF | TGCGCCAGCAGCGTTGAGCCTTCAGGGGACTATGGCTACACCTTC
few | TRBJ2-3 | TRBD1 | TRBV20-1 | CSAKTGVTQYF | TGCAGTGCTAAAACAGGGGTTACGCAGTATTTT
- | TRBJ2-3 | - | TRBV6-6 | CASSSVLDTQYF | TGTGCCAGCAGTTCAGTCCTGGATACGCAGTATTTT
- | TRBJ2-3 | TRBD2 | TRBV11-1 | CASSPSGVLADTQYF | TGTGCCAGCAGCCCTAGCGGGGTGTTGGCAGATACGCAGTATTTT
- | TRBJ2-5 | - | TRBV7-3 | CASSYGQSETQYF | TGTGCCAGCAGCTACGGACAGTCGGAGACCCAGTACTTC
- | TRBJ2-1 | TRBD2 | TRBV2 | CASSLASGRTEQFF | TGTGCTAGTTCCTTGGCTAGCGGGAGGACTGAGCAGTTCTTC
- | TRBJ1-2 | - | TRBV19 | CASSRGSYYGYTF | TGTGCCAGTAGTAGAGGCAGCTACTATGGCTACACCTTC
- | TRBJ1-2 | TRBD1 | TRBV28 | CASSFGGQNLLVAF | TGTGCCAGCAGTTTTGGGGGACAGAACTTGCTTGTCGCCTTC
- | TRBJ1-2 | TRBD1 | TRBV19 | CASSIGQGVGGYTF | TGTGCCAGTAGTATAGGCCAGGGGGTAGGTGGCTACACCTTC
- | TRBJ2-3 | - | TRBV6-5 | CASSLGGADTQYF | TGTGCCAGCAGTCTTGGCGGTGCAGATACGCAGTATTTT
- | TRBJ2-4 | TRBD1 | TRBV5-1 | CASTRTGGAENIQYF | TGCGCCAGCACCAGGACAGGGGGCGCGGAAAACATTCAGTACTTC